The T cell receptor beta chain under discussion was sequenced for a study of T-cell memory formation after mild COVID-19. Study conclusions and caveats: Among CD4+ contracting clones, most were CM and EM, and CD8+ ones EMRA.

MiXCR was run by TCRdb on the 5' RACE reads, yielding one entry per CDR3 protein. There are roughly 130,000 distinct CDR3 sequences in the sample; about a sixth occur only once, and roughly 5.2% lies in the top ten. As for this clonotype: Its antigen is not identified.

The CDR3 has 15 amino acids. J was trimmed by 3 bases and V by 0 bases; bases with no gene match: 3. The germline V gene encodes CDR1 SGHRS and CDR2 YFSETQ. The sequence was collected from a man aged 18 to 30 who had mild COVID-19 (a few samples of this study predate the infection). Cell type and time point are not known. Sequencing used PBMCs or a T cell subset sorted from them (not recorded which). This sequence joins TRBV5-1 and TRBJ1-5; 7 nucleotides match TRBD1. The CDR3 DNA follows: TGCGCCAGCAGCTTGGCGGGACAGTTCAATCAGCCCCAGCATTTT. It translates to CASSLAGQFNQPQHF.